The clone carrying this TCR beta chain came up a few times. Its antigen is not known. These data belong to a study of human T cells and chemical hapten exposure. General observations from the study: Sensitizing to DPC left TCRs with a frequency above 1 in 1000 unaltered.

This CDR3 spans 14 amino acids. Germline CDR1 reads SGHTA; CDR2 reads FQGNSA. V shed 0 bases, J shed 10 bases, and the junction held 6 bases outside the gene matches. TCRdb ran MiXCR on the RACE reads and lists one entry per CDR3 protein. The table includes around 110,000 distinct CDR3 sequences, about 12% detected once. This sample's time point: patch test 1, 2 weeks after DPC sensitization. Treatment: therapeutic diphenylcyclopropenone sensitization with weekly scalp DPC. This material consisted of whole blood, taken in connection with sensitization to the hapten diphenylcyclopropenone (DPC). This clonotype was obtained from a woman in her forties or fifties with alopecia areata. Some clones in this sample may be carry-over from other donors' samples. The rearrangement uses TRBV7-2 and TRBJ2-1; 7 bases map to TRBD2. Here the CDR3 DNA reads TGTGCCAGCAGCTTAGCGGGAGGGCCACAAGAGCAGTTCTTC. This translates into CASSLAGGPQEQFF.